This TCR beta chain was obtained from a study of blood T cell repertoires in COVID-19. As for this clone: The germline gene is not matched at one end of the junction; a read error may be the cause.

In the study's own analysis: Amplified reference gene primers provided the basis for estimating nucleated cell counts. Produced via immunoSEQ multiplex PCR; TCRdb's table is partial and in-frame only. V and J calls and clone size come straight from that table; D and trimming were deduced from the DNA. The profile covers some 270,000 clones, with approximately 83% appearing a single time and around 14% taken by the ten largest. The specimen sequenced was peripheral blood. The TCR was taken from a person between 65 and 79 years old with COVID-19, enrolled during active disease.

The DNA for the CDR3 is TGCGCCAGCAGTGAGGTGGACACCGAAGCTTTCTTT. Translation gives CASSEVDTEAFF. The rearrangement joins TRBV10-1 to TRBJ1-1; D is possibly TRBD1 (5 bases). The V gene's germline CDR1 is WNHNN and CDR2 SYGVQD (reference sequence). The CDR3 extends over 12 amino acids.